These T cell receptor beta chains were read from a single sample in a study of blood T cell repertoires in COVID-19. Assay: immunoSEQ multiplex PCR; the TCRdb copy retains only in-frame clones and omits some. The sample lists tens of thousands of clones; around 87% were seen once. The sample comprised peripheral blood. The receptor set was obtained from a human donor with acute or convalescent COVID-19. The donor label of this sample is uncertain. The CDR3 runs from the conserved cysteine through the conserved F or W. The order of the fields is CDR3 length, J gene, V gene, D gene, clone size, CDR3 DNA, CDR3 protein. D genes are given only for firm matches. For some rows the clone size is stated as once, few or many, or as a class when expanded; others skip it.

length: 13; J: TRBJ2-7; V: TRBV7-3; D: -; size: -; DNA: TGTGCCAGCAGCTTAGAGGGATGGGGAGAGCAGTACTTC; CDR3: CASSLEGWGEQYF
length: 16; J: TRBJ1-6; V: TRBV3-1/TRBV3-2; D: -; size: -; DNA: TGTGCCAGCAGCCAAGAGGGCGGGGCGGATAATTCACCCCTCCACTTT; CDR3: CASSQEGGADNSPLHF
length: 15; J: TRBJ1-2; V: TRBV6-2/TRBV6-3; D: -; size: -; DNA: TGTGCCAGCAGTCCCTCGGAGGGGCTAGTCTATGGCTACACCTTC; CDR3: CASSPSEGLVYGYTF
length: 17; J: TRBJ2-5; V: TRBV5-1; D: TRBD2; size: -; DNA: TGCGCCAGCAGCTTGGGGCGGACTAGCCAAGGAGAAGAGACCCAGTACTTC; CDR3: CASSLGRTSQGEETQYF
length: 14; J: TRBJ2-3; V: TRBV3-1/TRBV3-2; D: TRBD2; size: few; DNA: TGTGCCAGCAGCCCGATAGCGGGGGCAGATACGCAGTATTTT; CDR3: CASSPIAGADTQYF
length: 15; J: TRBJ2-1; V: TRBV11-3; D: TRBD2; size: -; DNA: TGTGCCAGCAGCCCAGGACTAGCGGCTAACAATGAGCAGTTCTTC; CDR3: CASSPGLAANNEQFF
length: 13; J: TRBJ1-1; V: TRBV6-5; D: -; size: -; DNA: TGTGCCAGCAGTTCGACCCGTCGGGTTGAAGCTTTCTTT; CDR3: CASSSTRRVEAFF
length: 14; J: TRBJ1-5; V: TRBV7-9; D: TRBD1; size: -; DNA: TGTGCCAGCAGCCGGGACAGCTACAATCAGCCCCAGCATTTT; CDR3: CASSRDSYNQPQHF
length: 16; J: TRBJ2-5; V: TRBV11-2; D: -; size: -; DNA: TGTGCCAGCAGCTTAGTGGGGTTAGGGGGGGCCGAGACCCAGTACTTC; CDR3: CASSLVGLGGAETQYF
length: 14; J: TRBJ2-4; V: TRBV5-5; D: TRBD1; size: -; DNA: TGTGCCAGCAGCCAGGAGACAGGGCTTAACATTCAGTACTTC; CDR3: CASSQETGLNIQYF
length: 14; J: TRBJ2-1; V: TRBV6-2/TRBV6-3; D: TRBD2; size: once; DNA: TGTGCCAGCAGCCACGTGGGGGCGGGAGGTGAGCAGTTCTTC; CDR3: CASSHVGAGGEQFF
length: 14; J: TRBJ1-1; V: TRBV28; D: -; size: few; DNA: TGTGCCAGCAGTTTGCGGGGAAGGAACACTGAAGCTTTCTTT; CDR3: CASSLRGRNTEAFF
length: 13; J: TRBJ2-7; V: TRBV2; D: TRBD2; size: few; DNA: TGTGCCAGCACTAGCGGGGACTCCTACGAGCAGTACTTC; CDR3: CASTSGDSYEQYF
length: 13; J: TRBJ2-7; V: TRBV7-8; D: -; size: few; DNA: TGTGCCAGCAGCGCCCGGGGTAGCCGAGAGCAGTACTTC; CDR3: CASSARGSREQYF
length: 16; J: TRBJ2-4; V: TRBV6-2/TRBV6-3; D: TRBD2; size: -; DNA: TGTGCCAGCAGTACTACTAGCGGGGGGCTCAAAAACATTCAGTACTTC; CDR3: CASSTTSGGLKNIQYF
length: 15; J: TRBJ2-7; V: TRBV5-1; D: TRBD1; size: -; DNA: TGCGCCAGCAGCTTGGCTTCTCAGGGGGCTTACGAGCAGTACTTC; CDR3: CASSLASQGAYEQYF
length: 15; J: TRBJ1-3; V: TRBV5-1; D: TRBD1; size: once; DNA: TGCGCCAGCAGTTCCGGGACAGTCTCTGGAAACACCATATATTTT; CDR3: CASSSGTVSGNTIYF
length: 14; J: TRBJ1-2; V: TRBV2; D: TRBD1; size: -; DNA: TGTGCCAGCAGTGACCGGACAGGTTCCTATGGCTACACCTTC; CDR3: CASSDRTGSYGYTF
length: 13; J: TRBJ2-3; V: TRBV20-1; D: -; size: -; DNA: TGCAGTGCTAGTGGGCAGGGCACAGATACGCAGTATTTT; CDR3: CSASGQGTDTQYF
length: 15; J: TRBJ1-1; V: TRBV2; D: -; size: -; DNA: TGTGCCAGCAGTGAAGAGCGCCGGTTGAACACTGAAGCTTTCTTT; CDR3: CASSEERRLNTEAFF
length: 15; J: TRBJ2-1; V: TRBV28; D: TRBD2; size: -; DNA: TGTGCCAGCAGAACCGGGACTAGAAACGCCAATGAGCAGTTCTTC; CDR3: CASRTGTRNANEQFF
length: 11; J: TRBJ1-4; V: TRBV23-1; D: -; size: -; DNA: TGCGCTATTCCGCGGCGAGGAAAACTGTTTTTT; CDR3: CAIPRRGKLFF
length: 14; J: TRBJ1-5; V: TRBV30; D: -; size: -; DNA: TGTGCCTGGAGCAGGGGCACGGGCAATCAGCCCCAGCATTTT; CDR3: CAWSRGTGNQPQHF
length: 16; J: TRBJ2-1; V: TRBV4-2; D: TRBD2; size: -; DNA: TGTGCCAGCAGCAGGACTAGCGGGGGGCCCATCAATGAGCAGTTCTTC; CDR3: CASSRTSGGPINEQFF
length: 14; J: TRBJ1-2; V: TRBV15; D: -; size: -; DNA: TGTGCCACCAGCAGAGATCTACAGGGCAGCGGCTACACCTTC; CDR3: CATSRDLQGSGYTF
length: 14; J: TRBJ2-7; V: TRBV18; D: TRBD1; size: -; DNA: TGTGCCAGCTCACCTGGACAGGAGACCTACGAGCAGTACTTC; CDR3: CASSPGQETYEQYF
length: 14; J: TRBJ1-2; V: TRBV28; D: -; size: -; DNA: TGTGCCAGCACTCAGGGTACGAGTAACTATGGCTACACCTTC; CDR3: CASTQGTSNYGYTF
length: 12; J: TRBJ1-2; V: TRBV5-1; D: -; size: -; DNA: TGCGCCAGCAGCTTGGATACGGGTAGCTACACCTTC; CDR3: CASSLDTGSYTF
length: 14; J: TRBJ1-3; V: TRBV7-6; D: -; size: -; DNA: TGTGCCAGCAGCTTAGGAGGGCGGGGAAACACCATATATTTT; CDR3: CASSLGGRGNTIYF
length: 14; J: TRBJ2-3; V: TRBV28; D: TRBD2; size: -; DNA: TGTGCCAGCAGTTACCTAGCGGGCACAGATACGCAGTATTTT; CDR3: CASSYLAGTDTQYF
length: 16; J: TRBJ2-1; V: TRBV6-2/TRBV6-3; D: -; size: -; DNA: TGTGCCAGCAGTTACTCGCAGACTAGACACTACAATGAGCAGTTCTTC; CDR3: CASSYSQTRHYNEQFF
length: 15; J: TRBJ1-2; V: TRBV28; D: TRBD1; size: -; DNA: TGTGCCAGCAGTCCATCTTCGGGACAGGAATACGGCTACACCTTC; CDR3: CASSPSSGQEYGYTF
length: 14; J: TRBJ1-1; V: TRBV6-1; D: -; size: few; DNA: TGTGCCAGCAGTGAAGACACAGTGAACACTGAAGCTTTCTTT; CDR3: CASSEDTVNTEAFF
length: 15; J: TRBJ2-7; V: TRBV27; D: TRBD1; size: -; DNA: TGTGCCAGCAGGATAGACAGGGGGGCTTACTACGAGCAGTACTTC; CDR3: CASRIDRGAYYEQYF
length: 15; J: TRBJ2-1; V: TRBV5-1; D: -; size: -; DNA: TGCGCCAGCAGCTTGGGAGAGAGGGCCTACAATGAGCAGTTCTTC; CDR3: CASSLGERAYNEQFF
length: 15; J: TRBJ2-4; V: TRBV11-2; D: TRBD1; size: -; DNA: TGTGCCAGCAGCGCACGGACAGGCGGTGGCAACATTCAGTACTTC; CDR3: CASSARTGGGNIQYF
length: 11; J: TRBJ2-3; V: TRBV28; D: -; size: -; DNA: TGTGCCAGCAGTTTACGAGGAGGGCAGTATTTT; CDR3: CASSLRGGQYF
length: 16; J: TRBJ1-2; V: TRBV10-3; D: TRBD1; size: -; DNA: TGTGCCATCAGTGAGTCGCCCTCCATCCGGGACAGTGGCTACACCTTC; CDR3: CAISESPSIRDSGYTF
length: 14; J: TRBJ2-3; V: TRBV6-1; D: -; size: -; DNA: TGTGCCAGCAGTGAAGGTCGGGAGAGAGATACGCAGTATTTT; CDR3: CASSEGRERDTQYF
length: 14; J: TRBJ1-1; V: TRBV2; D: TRBD1; size: once; DNA: TGTGCCAGCAGTGAGCCGACAGGGGTCGCTGAAGCTTTCTTT; CDR3: CASSEPTGVAEAFF
length: 15; J: TRBJ1-1; V: TRBV7-2; D: -; size: -; DNA: TGTGCCAGCAGCTTGGCCCCATTTGGGGGCGCTGAAGCTTTCTTT; CDR3: CASSLAPFGGAEAFF
length: 15; J: TRBJ2-7; V: TRBV18; D: TRBD2; size: -; DNA: TGTGCCAGCTCACCGGGGGGACGGGGGGGCTACGAGCAGTACTTC; CDR3: CASSPGGRGGYEQYF
length: 16; J: TRBJ1-4; V: TRBV7-6; D: -; size: -; DNA: TGTGCCAGCAGCTTAAGGGGGACCCCAGTGGGGGAAAAACTGTTTTTT; CDR3: CASSLRGTPVGEKLFF
length: 14; J: TRBJ2-7; V: TRBV6-6; D: TRBD1; size: -; DNA: TGTGCCAGCAGTAACCGGGACAGGGCGTACGAGCAGTACTTC; CDR3: CASSNRDRAYEQYF
length: 16; J: TRBJ1-4; V: TRBV7-9; D: -; size: -; DNA: TGTGCCAGCAGCCCCCCCGCGGGCAGTGGATATGAAAAACTGTTTTTT; CDR3: CASSPPAGSGYEKLFF
length: 15; J: TRBJ1-6; V: TRBV6-4; D: -; size: -; DNA: TGTGCCAGCAGTGACAGGTTCAGGGTGGGTTCACCCCTCCACTTT; CDR3: CASSDRFRVGSPLHF
length: 14; J: TRBJ2-3; V: TRBV29-1; D: TRBD1; size: -; DNA: TGCAGCGTAGCGACAGGGGGCGCAGGGGATACGCAGTATTTT; CDR3: CSVATGGAGDTQYF
length: 17; J: TRBJ2-7; V: TRBV2; D: TRBD2; size: -; DNA: TGTGCCAGCAGTGAAACGCTAGCGGGGGCCACATTCTACGAGCAGTACTTC; CDR3: CASSETLAGATFYEQYF
length: 14; J: TRBJ2-1; V: TRBV11-1; D: TRBD2; size: -; DNA: TGTGCCAGCAGCCCGGGACTAGCTTACAATGAGCAGTTCTTC; CDR3: CASSPGLAYNEQFF